This TCR beta chain was identified in a study of cytomegalovirus exposure and HLA in healthy donors (dated by TCRdb to the late 2010s). About the investigation overall: An earlier analysis of some 600 of the donors reported approximately 300 Gb of sequence data and 117 million unique TCR beta sequences obtained from approximately 180 million T cells. The study used immunosequencing to profile the T cell repertoires of hundreds of subjects and linked those repertoires to cytomegalovirus serostatus. Donor age, sex, ethnicity and CMV serostatus were collected together with the repertoire data. Among several hundred genotyped donors of the cohort, an average of about 220,000 unique TCR beta nucleotide sequences was sequenced per donor, of which about 18% were non-productive. Several DR-DQ haplotypes were treated as single units for association and clustering because of strong linkage in the cohort. Class I and class II HLA loci were covered by the typing at four-digit resolution. The number of typed donors differed by locus: roughly 629-630 for A, B, C, DRB1 and DQB1; 522 for DQA1; around 610 for DPA1; and around 490 for DPB1. The study aimed to test whether signatures of past pathogen exposure could be identified by cataloging public T cell receptors. In an earlier analysis of 587 of the donors, high-throughput TCR beta sequencing was used to judge whether each TCR beta V gene segment behaved as functional or pseudogenic. To predict cytomegalovirus infection status, the study brought together high-throughput TCR immunosequencing, statistical association of individual TCRs with disease status, and machine learning. Genome-wide SNP genotypes for about 60% of the roughly 670 donors were used in a later genetic analysis, which treated that subset as a discovery cohort. An early release that covered approximately 600 HLA-typed donors contained approximately 320 gigabases of sequencing data and around 85 million unique TCR sequences. All discovery cohort repertoires had been generated using a single sequencing platform. To study patterns of TCR occurrence, a later analysis re-analyzed previously published TCR beta repertoires from 666 donors and added high-resolution HLA genotyping. In addition to the first cohort of several hundred subjects, a separate validation cohort of approximately 130 different subjects was used. Of the 398 genotyped donors, over 65% fell in the genetic ancestry cluster associated with self-reported Caucasian donors. The later analysis used no new phenotypic data to find candidate immune exposures, relying instead on TCR beta sequences and their occurrence across donors. Broader findings and caveats from the paper: The cohort was sequenced for TCR beta chains only, and without alpha or paired-chain data the features that could be detected were limited. In both the original and validation cohorts, the classifier was reported to diagnose cytomegalovirus status with high specificity and sensitivity. Because the 87-base-pair reads could not distinguish some IMGT-functional V segments, including TRBV6-2 and TRBV6-3, those segments were excluded. Because HLA typing was unavailable for some donors at each locus, only the typed subset was used in association tests. A later analysis found that TCR association rates varied across HLA loci, with DRB1 alleles showing the most associated TCRs and HLA-C alleles the fewest. Across donors, most TCR sequences were observed very rarely, whereas some public TCRs were present in many individuals. A total of 150 to 200 TCR beta chains were listed by the study as associated with cytomegalovirus. Seventeen rarely observed V segments, including chromosome 9 orphons, were excluded from the earlier analysis of approximately 500 of the donors because counts were too low. An earlier analysis of around 540 of the donors showed that most TCR beta V segments appeared in productive rearrangements either about 87% or about 30% of the time, which broadly matched IMGT annotations. A cluster of highly shared sequence variants was judged likely to be a technical artifact of the sequencing pipeline. At a false discovery rate of 0.05, a later analysis linked 16,951 TCR beta sequences to specific HLA alleles. In a later analysis, HLA-associated TCR beta chains were found to be more clonally expanded and to have lower generation probabilities than equally common non-associated chains. The authors suggested that the approach could potentially be generalized to other disease states and immunological phenotypes. A later analysis found that most CMV-associated TCR beta chains appeared HLA-restricted, with HLA associations seemingly driven largely by CMV exposure. In vitro tests confirmed that a few of the cytomegalovirus-associated TCR beta chains recognize cytomegalovirus antigens. A further reported finding was that TCR beta sequences accurately predicted the HLA-A and HLA-B alleles for most subjects in the first cohort. Strong co-occurrence of HLA alleles, especially DR and DQ, made assigning TCR associations to individual alleles difficult. Compared with the 666-donor mean, donors in an Asian-associated ancestry cluster had fewer N-insertions in productive TCRs, according to a later genetic analysis. In a later analysis, several top co-occurrence clusters were reported to appear linked to parvovirus B19, influenza, CMV and Epstein-Barr virus. Correlated functional status among segregating V segments might reflect linkage disequilibrium, but an unknown experimental factor could not be ruled out. CMV serostatus was the only immune exposure information available for the cohort. The presence/absence analyses assumed that sequencing depth was roughly uniform across donors, and that assumption may not be true. An association between a missense DCLRE1C variant and V-gene and J-gene trimming of TCR beta chains was found in a later genetic analysis and replicated in an independent cohort.

The CDR3 sequence holds 15 residues, the cysteine and phenylalanine included. Only the CDR3 portion is preserved as DNA: 45 bases, with reading frame beginning at the first base. V and J are truncated by 1 base and 2 bases respectively, leaving an intervening sequence of 11 bases. CDR1 and CDR2 (MNHEY, SVGAGI) derive from the germline V gene. The cohort consisted of some 730 healthy bone marrow donors. At the time of sampling, all cohort members were nominally healthy, though unrecorded immune exposures were likely present. The donor tested CMV seronegative and was one of the 352 seronegative cohort members. A peripheral blood sample was collected from each donor, and TCR beta sequencing was performed on peripheral blood mononuclear cells. The Qiagen DNeasy Blood Extraction Kit was used to extract genomic DNA from the blood cell samples. Libraries were made using the immunoSEQ multiplex PCR assay. For the multiplex PCR, a mixture combining 60 forward primers for TCR Vbeta segments and 13 reverse primers for TCR Jbeta segments was used. The CDR3 region of rearranged TCR beta genes was amplified from genomic DNA with a multiplex PCR assay. The amplified TCR beta libraries were sequenced on the Illumina HiSeq System as 87-base-pair reads. In the source study's methods: A later analysis counted tens of millions of unique TCR beta chains across the roughly 700 repertoires, and 10 million to 12 million of these chains were shared by at least two donors. To remove PCR and sequencing errors, raw reads were error-corrected and collapsed into unique sequences using a nearest-neighbor algorithm that merged closely related sequences. Alignment of CDR3 sequences to IMGT reference sequences was used to assign V, D and J gene segments. Each retained sequence needed at least a six-nucleotide match to both a V gene segment and a J gene segment. A rearrangement counted as productive if the CDR3 had no stop codons and remained in frame with V and J, and every other rearrangement counted as non-productive. Following IMGT convention, CDR3 was defined as the stretch from the second conserved V-encoded cysteine up to the conserved J-encoded phenylalanine. In an earlier analysis of around 640 of the donors, sequences lacking an unambiguous match to a single V gene segment were excluded. An earlier analysis of a few hundred of the donors classified V segments as functional when productive rearrangements were above 56.7% and as segregating when the standard deviation between donors was above 5%. A statistical classification framework was built for diagnosing cytomegalovirus status from the catalog of TCR beta chain sequences. In a later analysis, TCR nucleotide sequences were compared against IMGT/GENE-DB human TR gene sequences so that V and J genes could be assigned. The TCRdist pipeline was used in a later analysis to assign CDR3 sequences and most-parsimonious VDJ recombination scenarios. A later analysis defined each TCR beta chain by its CDR3 amino acid sequence plus V-gene family, and excluded reads lacking a unique V-gene family. In a later analysis, several hundred highly shared, low-generation-probability nucleotide sequences were removed to address suspected cross-contamination and a sequencing artifact. A later analysis calculated a clonal expansion index for each public chain from normalized within-repertoire ranks of inferred template counts. A later analysis computed generation probabilities with a VDJ recombination model fitted to out-of-frame rearrangements, and checked the results against IGoR. A later analysis scored TCR-TCR, TCR-HLA and TCR-CMV co-occurrence with hypergeometric tests, applying a repertoire-size bias correction to TCR pairs. To estimate false discovery rates, a later analysis permuted the HLA or CMV assignments 20 times. In a later analysis, co-occurring TCRs were grouped with DBSCAN, and TCRdist sequence similarity was added when clustering was performed within HLA-allele-positive subsets. Co-occurrence clustering excluded repertoires with fewer than 30,000 or more than 120,000 public chains, plus five with anomalous nucleotide sharing. Here the immuneACCESS table is served through TCRdb, limited to in-frame sequences with V and J called. Missing clones are a known gap in these copies; in checked studies unresolved V genes cover under half, and the rest lacks a known reason. V and J calls and clone size follow that table, whereas D and trimming were derived from the DNA. This sample holds around 67,000 clones; 55% to 80% were observed only once. 3% to 3.5% of the sample rests with the top ten.

In its sample, this clone was seen a few times. It lacks a known antigen. No qualities accompany the bases; no much larger clone lies one base away. The receptor was derived from a woman in her fifties or sixties in good health and CMV-seronegative. The sample consisted of PBMCs. The rearranged segments are TRBV6-5 and TRBJ1-2; the D segment could be TRBD1, given 6 matching bases. The CDR3 in this case is CASSYLGAENYGYTF. The nucleotides are TGTGCCAGCAGTTACTTGGGGGCGGAAAACTATGGCTACACCTTC.